This T cell receptor (beta chain) was identified in a study of CXCR3-negative and CXCR3-positive naive CD8 T cells. The authors prepared UMI-labeled TRB cDNA libraries by 5' RACE. Using the 5' RACE reads, TCRdb records one entry per CDR3 protein without DNA. This sample's clone table lists around 40,000 distinct CDR3 sequences. Per germline, CDR1 MNHEY and CDR2 SVGEGT. CDR3 length: 13 residues. CD45RO-CCR7+CD27+CD95- defined naive CD8+ T cells. The sequence was obtained from a human donor in good health. Some clones in this sample may be carry-over from other donors' samples. Sequencing was performed on naive CXCR3- CD8+ T cells from blood. This sample's subset: CD45RO-CCR7+CD27+CD95- naive CD8+ T cells lacking CXCR3 (TNR3-). The V call is TRBV6-2 or TRBV6-3, the J call TRBJ2-7; TCRdb lists TRBD2, though no DNA is available to test this call. The CDR3 reads CASNRGDPYEQYF.